This T cell receptor beta chain appears in the sequencing data of a study of read filtering for tumor transcriptome and immune sequencing. Study findings and constraints: Around 84% of IR-seq clonotypes had one read, totaling around 3.5% of reads; RNA-seq: about 69% and 49%.

The CDR3 contains 14 residues. Trimming stripped 1 base from V and 2 bases from J, with 8 bases between. Germline CDR1 is SEHNR and CDR2 is FQNEAQ (reference sequence). This library used approximately 390 ng RNA and molecular barcoded adaptors spanning alpha/delta and beta/gamma chains. TCRdb reanalysed the reads using MiXCR and keeps one entry per CDR3 protein. The table shows about 130,000 distinct CDR3 sequences, with approximately 12% occurring only once. This clonotype was seen repeatedly, ten times or more. Its antigen is unidentified. This chain links TRBV7-9 with TRBJ1-2; D gene unclear. The receptor was derived from a donor at least 40 years old with multiple myeloma. The sequenced sample was a population of CD138-negative cells sorted from bone marrow. The CDR3 reads CASSLVTTNYGYTF. The CDR3 region has the DNA TGTGCCAGCAGCTTAGTAACCACGAACTATGGCTACACCTTC.